Following are 29 T cell receptor beta chains from one sample sequenced in a study of T cell responses to AZD1222 COVID-19 vaccine. Profiled with immunoSEQ multiplex PCR; TCRdb holds only in-frame clones, not every one. The sample carries over 90,000 clones, 84% recorded once. Sequences were derived from peripheral blood, sampled on day 0 of AZD1222 vaccination. The source is an adult in good health.

The rearrangement uses TRBV12-5 and TRBJ2-5; D not resolved. Germline CDR1 is LGHNT and CDR2 is FRNRAP. Trimming shortened V by 1 base and J by 3 bases, and 3 bases separated the two germline ends. This CDR3 has 12 residues. The CDR3 protein is CASGLEEETQYF. CDR3 coding DNA: TGTGCTAGTGGTTTGGAAGAAGAGACCCAGTACTTC. The entire variable domain, with the rest obtained from reference TRBV12-5 and TRBJ2-5, is as follows: DARVTQTPRHKVTEMGQEVTMRCQPILGHNTVFWYRQTMMQGLELLAYFRNRAPLDDSGMPKDRFSAEMPDATLATLKIQPSEPRDSAVYFCASGLEEETQYFGPGTRLLVL.

This chain joins TRBV6-1 and TRBJ1-6, with unresolved D. V lost 1 base and J 7 bases, leaving 5 bases between the germline ends. Germline V gene sequence: CDR1 MNHNS, CDR2 SASEGT. The CDR3 consists of 13 residues. CDR3 sequence reads: CASSEVGNSPLHF. CDR3 bases: TGTGCCAGCAGTGAAGTCGGGAATTCACCCCTCCACTTT.

The V gene is TRBV6-5, the J gene TRBJ1-3, with D unresolved. Germline V gene data show CDR1 as MNHEY and CDR2 as SVGAGI. This CDR3 spans 13 amino acids. Trimming left V 8 bases short and J 3 bases short, with 11 bases between. The CDR3 coding sequence is TGTGCCAGCGTTACTGAAAGTGGAAACACCATATATTTT. As protein: CASVTESGNTIYF.

The rearrangement links TRBV10-3 to TRBJ1-2; TRBD1 matches 7 bases. The ends lost 8 bases at V and 3 bases at J; junction bases unmatched: 9. CDR1 ENHRY and CDR2 SYGVKD come from the germline V gene. This CDR3 has 14 amino acids. In nucleotides, the CDR3 is TGTGCCATCTTCAATCCAGGGGGGGACTATGGCTACACCTTC. Translation: CAIFNPGGDYGYTF.

The chain employs TRBV3-1 (or the pseudogene TRBV3-2) and TRBJ2-1, with 13 bases lining up with TRBD2. CDR3 size: 20 residues. The J segment lost 0 bases and the V segment lost 4 bases, leaving 12 bases of the junction unmatched. The germline CDR1 and CDR2 sequences are LGHDT and YNNKEL (reference sequence). CDR3 in DNA: TGTGCCAGCAGCCTTCGAACGGGGACTAGCGGGACAAGCTCCTACAATGAGCAGTTCTTC. Protein sequence: CASSLRTGTSGTSSYNEQFF.

The chain joins TRBV27 to TRBJ1-6, with D perhaps matching TRBD1 (5 bases). The CDR3 is 14 amino acids. The germline V gene has CDR1 MNHEY and CDR2 SMNVEV (reference sequence). Between the trimmed V and J ends, which lost 7 bases and 6 bases, there was a span of 13 bases. CDR3 loop: CASNGGWGNSPLHF. The CDR3 DNA is TGTGCCAGCAATGGGGGTTGGGGTAATTCACCCCTCCACTTT.

The genes are TRBV5-1 and TRBJ2-5; D is perhaps TRBD2 (5 bases). CDR1 and CDR2 (germline): SGHRS, YFSETQ. V was shortened by 1 base and J by 2 bases, with 12 bases between the two germline ends. CDR3 size: 15 residues. The CDR3 sequence: CASSLSGLGQETQYF. The CDR3 bases are TGCGCCAGCAGCTTGAGCGGATTGGGGCAAGAGACCCAGTACTTC.

The chain recombines TRBV19 with TRBJ2-7, with 12 bases that match TRBD1. The CDR3 has 14 amino acids. The J segment lost 6 bases and the V segment lost 4 bases, leaving 4 bases of the junction unmatched. CDR1 LNHDA and CDR2 SQIVND come from the germline V gene (reference sequence). CDR3 in amino acids: CASSRGQGAGEQYF. The CDR3 DNA follows: TGTGCCAGTAGTAGGGGACAGGGGGCGGGCGAGCAGTACTTC.

This chain links TRBV9 with TRBJ1-5; TRBD1 might be the D (5 bases). V dropped 2 bases and J dropped 6 bases, with 15 bases sitting between them. Germline lookup yields CDR1 SGDLS and CDR2 YYNGEE. CDR3 size: 15 residues. CDR3 DNA: TGTGCCAGCAGCGTCTCGGGTAGGGGAGGTCAGCCCCAGCATTTT. Protein: CASSVSGRGGQPQHF.

The genes are TRBV14 and TRBJ2-1; TRBD2 matches at 7 bases. With 4 bases clipped from V and 2 bases from J, the junction kept 2 bases outside the gene matches. Germline V gives CDR1 SGHDN, CDR2 FVKESK. The CDR3 loop spans 14 amino acids. This CDR3 reads CASSLTSAYNEQFF. DNA for the CDR3: TGTGCCAGCAGCCTTACTAGCGCCTACAATGAGCAGTTCTTC.

The chain joins TRBV6-5 to TRBJ2-7; 8 nucleotides align to TRBD2. The J segment lost 5 bases and the V segment lost 5 bases, leaving 5 bases of the junction unmatched. The CDR3 covers 13 residues. Per the germline V gene, CDR1 is MNHEY and CDR2 is SVGAGI. The CDR3 DNA reads as TGTGCCAGCAGTCTAGTAGCGGGAAACGAGCAGTACTTC. Translating it yields CASSLVAGNEQYF.

The genes are TRBV6-1 and TRBJ1-3; unclear D gene. From germline, CDR1 is MNHNS and CDR2 SASEGT. V dropped 2 bases and J dropped 0 bases, with 8 bases sitting between them. CDR3 length: 15 amino acids. The CDR3 reads CASSESQLSGNTIYF. For the CDR3, the DNA is TGTGCCAGCAGTGAATCACAGCTCTCTGGAAACACCATATATTTT.

The rearrangement uses TRBV18 and TRBJ1-1; 9 bases agree with TRBD1. The CDR3 extends over 14 amino acids. Germline V gene lookup returns CDR1 KGHSH and CDR2 LQKENI. V trimming: 5 bases; J trimming: 1 base; junction bases outside the gene matches: 2. CDR3 nucleotides: TGTGCCAGCTCATCGGACAGGGGGAACACTGAAGCTTTCTTT. Its protein is CASSSDRGNTEAFF.

Here the CDR3 reads CASSGTVPGAFF. The DNA of the CDR3 is TGTGCCAGCAGTGGGACCGTGCCTGGCGCTTTCTTT. V gene TRBV2 combines with J gene TRBJ1-1; D ambiguous. Germline lookup yields CDR1 SNHLY and CDR2 FYNNEI. V lost 4 bases, J lost 11 bases, and 14 bases lay in between. CDR3 length: 12 residues.

The chain joins TRBV7-2 to TRBJ1-2, with unresolved D. CDR1 is SGHTA, CDR2 FQGNSA, per germline. This CDR3 contains 14 residues. Trimming cost V 0 bases and J 3 bases, with 8 bases left between them. Here the CDR3 reads CASSLARVDYGYTF. The CDR3 nucleotides are TGTGCCAGCAGCTTAGCACGGGTAGACTATGGCTACACCTTC. Together with reference TRBV7-2 and TRBJ1-2, the CDR3 gives the full variable domain: GAGVSQSPSNKVTEKGKDVELRCDPISGHTALYWYRQSLGQGLEFLIYFQGNSAPDKSGLPSDRFSAERTGGSVSTLTIQRTQQEDSAVYLCASSLARVDYGYTFGSGTRLTVV.

This clone has only one observation. J is TRBJ2-1 and V is TRBV5-1, with D tentatively TRBD2 (6 bases). The length of the CDR3 is 13 residues. Germline V CDR1 and CDR2: SGHRS, YFSETQ. V lost 4 bases, J lost 12 bases, and 17 bases lay in between. The CDR3 nucleotides read TGCGCCAGCAGCCCCAGCAACGGGGAGGTGCAGTTCTTC. It translates to CASSPSNGEVQFF.

CDR3 sequence: CASSLYANTGELFF. The CDR3 coding sequence is TGTGCCAGCAGCTTGTATGCGAACACCGGGGAGCTGTTTTTT. The chain is built from TRBV5-5 and TRBJ2-2; no clear D gene. This CDR3 region has 14 residues. CDR1 is SGHKS and CDR2 is YYEKEE in the germline V gene (reference sequence). Trimming removed 1 base at V and 0 bases at J, with 4 bases between.

The chain employs TRBV6-5 and TRBJ2-1; 7 nucleotides align to TRBD1. Trimming cost V 10 bases and J 1 base; bases outside gene matches: 7. CDR3 size: 14 residues. CDR1 and CDR2 from the germline V gene are MNHEY and SVGAGI. In nucleotides, the CDR3 is TGTGCCATCGCGGACAGGAGTTCCTACAATGAGCAGTTCTTC. It encodes CAIADRSSYNEQFF.

The chain has TRBV14 and TRBJ2-1; 12 bases map to TRBD2. This CDR3 is built from 20 residues. With V trimmed by 2 bases and J by 7 bases, 18 bases remained unmatched. Germline CDR1 SGHDN, CDR2 FVKESK. The CDR3 bases are TGTGCCAGCAGCCAACCGCGAAGACTAGCGGGAGATACGTTTGCTAATGAGCAGTTCTTC. It yields the protein CASSQPRRLAGDTFANEQFF.

The chain has TRBV19 and TRBJ1-5; the D is unclear. V lost 1 base, J lost 7 bases, and 17 bases lay in between. The CDR3 runs to 16 residues. Per germline, CDR1 LNHDA and CDR2 SQIVND (reference sequence). The CDR3 sequence: CASSIGGRMSLQPQHF. As DNA, the CDR3 is TGTGCCAGTAGTATAGGTGGCAGGATGTCACTGCAGCCCCAGCATTTT.

The rearrangement uses TRBV19 and TRBJ1-1, with D possibly matching TRBD1 (5 bases). The CDR3 loop spans 13 amino acids. V dropped 3 bases and J dropped 1 base, with 6 bases sitting between them. The germline V gene encodes CDR1 LNHDA and CDR2 SQIVND (reference sequence). As DNA, the CDR3 is TGTGCCAGTAGTATTGGGGCGAACACTGAAGCTTTCTTT. Encoded protein: CASSIGANTEAFF.

This sequence joins TRBV7-2 and TRBJ2-1, with TRBD2 matching 9 bases. Germline CDR1 reads SGHTA; CDR2 reads FQGNSA. This CDR3 is built from 16 residues. With 5 bases clipped from V and 3 bases from J, the junction kept 8 bases outside the gene matches. The CDR3 region is CASSPRAGGYYNEQFF. CDR3 in DNA: TGTGCCAGCAGCCCACGAGCGGGAGGTTACTACAATGAGCAGTTCTTC.

This chain joins TRBV6-5 and TRBJ1-2; possibly TRBD1 for D (5 bases). The germline V gene has CDR1 MNHEY and CDR2 SVGAGI. V gave up 5 bases and J gave up 4 bases, with 11 bases separating them. The CDR3 is made up of 13 amino acids. This CDR3 reads CASSKAGTYGYTF. CDR3 nucleotides: TGTGCCAGCAGTAAGGCCGGGACCTATGGCTACACCTTC.

The chain joins TRBV24-1 to TRBJ2-3; no clear D. Germline V lookup: CDR1 KGHDR, CDR2 SFDVKD. Trimming pared 4 bases from V and 7 bases from J, leaving 5 bases between. CDR3 size: 11 residues. CDR3 amino acids: CATSEGYTQYF. DNA of the CDR3: TGTGCCACCAGTGAGGGGTATACGCAGTATTTT.

The chain uses TRBV29-1 and TRBJ1-2; D remains ambiguous. The CDR3 is 13 amino acids. Germline V lookup: CDR1 SQVTM, CDR2 ANQGSEA. V lost 7 bases and J 4 bases, leaving 16 bases between the germline ends. This CDR3 is CSAQVPGSYGYTF. The CDR3 nucleotides are TGCAGCGCCCAGGTCCCGGGGAGCTATGGCTACACCTTC.

The chain employs TRBV12-5 and TRBJ2-1; a weak D match, TRBD2 (7 bases). The germline V and J ends were trimmed by 5 bases and 9 bases, with 14 bases remaining between them. The CDR3 consists of 13 residues. CDR1 is LGHNT and CDR2 is FRNRAP in the germline V gene. This CDR3 is CASGRGGDGEQFF. Written as DNA, the CDR3 is TGTGCTAGTGGTAGAGGGGGGGACGGTGAGCAGTTCTTC.

This clone was counted between two and nine times. The chain links TRBV25-1 to TRBJ1-5; perhaps TRBD1 as D (6 bases). This CDR3 has 13 amino acids. The V gene lost 5 bases and the J gene lost 5 bases, with 10 bases spanning the gap. CDR1 and CDR2 from the germline V gene are MGHDK and SYGVNS. The CDR3 region is CASSHGGHQPQHF. The CDR3 bases are TGTGCCAGCAGTCACGGGGGGCATCAGCCCCAGCATTTT.

The chain combines TRBV18 with TRBJ2-5; 8 bases fit TRBD1. CDR1 and CDR2 from the germline V gene are KGHSH and LQKENI. The CDR3 totals 16 residues. The trim removed 0 bases at V and 1 base at J, leaving 4 bases unmatched. CDR3 in amino acids: CASSPPIGQGQETQYF. The CDR3 nucleotides are TGTGCCAGCTCACCACCGATTGGACAGGGCCAAGAGACCCAGTACTTC.

CDR3 sequence: CASSYGYEAFF. CDR3 DNA: TGTGCCAGCAGTTACGGGTATGAAGCTTTCTTT. The gene calls are TRBV6-2 or TRBV6-3 and TRBJ1-1; D unresolved. V shed 2 bases and J shed 7 bases, with 5 bases lying between them. CDR1 and CDR2 (germline): MNHEY, SVGEGT. CDR3 length equals 11 residues.